The 9 T cell receptor beta chains listed next were all sequenced from one sample in a study of CD8+CD57+ T cells in acquired aplastic anemia. The use of genomic DNA as template underpinned the TCR beta VDJ and CDR3 profiling. MiXCR was run by TCRdb on the reads, yielding one entry per CDR3 protein. The data contain 400,000 to 450,000 distinct CDR3 sequences, 55% to 70% of them seen just once; the ten biggest clones take up 3% to 4.5%. Sequencing was done on a sample of sorted CD4+, CD8+, or CD8+CD57+ T cells (not recorded which) from PBMCs. These receptors came from a human donor in good health, serving as a control.

A word on this clonotype: Lacking the conserved final phenylalanine or tryptophan, this CDR3 likely reflects a read error. No DNA is shown, since the ends of the CDR3 on it are uncertain; the CDR3 is the one TCRdb lists. The rearrangement links TRBV2 to TRBJ2-3; the table calls TRBD1, which could not be checked here. Germline V gives CDR1 SNHLY, CDR2 FYNNEI. A total of 16 residues make up the CDR3, ends included. CDR3 sequence reads: CASSLGTGDSSDPFFG.

The chain has TRBV20-1 and TRBJ1-2; D not resolved. Germline assignment: CDR1 DFQATT and CDR2 SNEGSKA (reference sequence). Trimming cost V 6 bases and J 4 bases, with 21 bases left between them. The CDR3 runs to 15 residues. The CDR3 is CSAPLNSQNCYGYTF. CDR3 DNA sequence: TGCAGTGCCCCTTTAAACAGTCAGAATTGCTATGGCTACACCTTC.

In this sample, this clonotype turned up many times. The chain joins TRBV29-1 to TRBJ1-3; tentative D call: TRBD1 (5 bases). Germline-derived CDR1 and CDR2 are SQVTM and ANQGSEA. V shed 4 bases and J shed 2 bases, with 12 bases lying between them. This CDR3 is built from 14 residues. The CDR3 nucleotides are TGCAGCGTTGGCGGGGCCGGGACTGGAAACACCATATATTTT. This codes for CSVGGAGTGNTIYF.

This clonotype was counted ten times or more. This chain links TRBV12-3 or TRBV12-4 with TRBJ1-1; D gene uncertain. The CDR3 extends over 15 amino acids. V was clipped by 5 bases and J by 3 bases, with 16 bases between them. The CDR3 sequence: CASSHLTAGDTEAFF. CDR3 coding DNA: TGTGCCAGCAGTCATCTGACGGCCGGGGACACTGAAGCTTTCTTT.

This clonotype is a singleton in its sample. The conserved phenylalanine or tryptophan is not found at the CDR3 terminus, so this likely reflects a read error. The limits of the CDR3 on the DNA are not certain, so only TCRdb's listed CDR3 is given. This chain links TRBV2 with TRBJ1-1; TRBD1 reflects the table's D call only, with no check against the DNA. Germline loops: CDR1 SNHLY, CDR2 FYNNEI. The CDR3 spans 15 amino acids, including both terminal residues. CDR3 residues: CASSGTREQPQHFGD.

The table lists this clonotype with many counts. The chain employs TRBV6-2 or TRBV6-3 and TRBJ1-1; 8 bases agree with TRBD1. The CDR3 is made up of 15 amino acids. The J segment lost 1 base and the V segment lost 4 bases, leaving 5 bases of the junction unmatched. The germline V gene has CDR1 MNHEY and CDR2 SVGEGT. The CDR3 sequence: CASSLGQGRNTEAFF. The CDR3 DNA sequence: TGTGCCAGCAGTTTAGGACAGGGACGGAACACTGAAGCTTTCTTT.

This clonotype was counted ten times or more. V and J are TRBV7-8 and TRBJ1-6; D gene ambiguous. The ends were cut back, 5 bases at V and 3 bases at J, with 8 bases in the middle. The germline V gene has CDR1 SGHVS and CDR2 FQNEAQ. The CDR3 length is 14 residues. CDR3 loop: CASSISVYNSPLHF. The CDR3 DNA reads as TGTGCCAGCAGCATCAGCGTCTATAATTCACCCCTCCACTTT.

A note on this clonotype: One end of the junction does not line up with germline, which may come from a read error. This chain joins TRBV10-3 and TRBJ2-7; D call uncertain. Germline loops: CDR1 ENHRY, CDR2 SYGVKD. The CDR3 extends over 13 amino acids. The CDR3 is CASSPGSPDEQYF. CDR3 bases: TGTGCCAGCAGCCCAGGAAGCCCCGACGAGCAGTATTTC.

The gene calls are TRBV9 and TRBJ1-3; 8 bases match TRBD1. The V gene's germline CDR1 is SGDLS and CDR2 YYNGEE. This CDR3 contains 15 residues. V gave up 4 bases and J gave up 14 bases; unmatched junction bases: 17. CDR3 in amino acids: CASSRQGNTGAFLYF. CDR3 sequence (DNA): TGTGCCAGCAGCCGACAGGGGAACACTGGAGCTTTCTTATATTTT.